Listed below are T cell receptor beta chains from one sample, sequenced in a study of CD8 T cells in Susac syndrome. TCRdb itself ran the immunoSEQ multiplex PCR reads through MiXCR, one entry per CDR3 protein. Of about 150,000 distinct CDR3 sequences listed, just over 90% were seen once; the top ten hold approximately 0.082%. Sequences were obtained from CD4+ T cells from PBMCs. The receptors were sampled from a human donor in good health. Each CDR3 is given with its conserved first and last residue. D genes are given only for firm matches. Size tells how often a clone was seen (once, few, many) or the class of an expanded clone, and some rows leave it out.

.,TRBV12-3/TRBV12-4,TRBJ1-1,.,TGTGCCAGCAGTGCCCAGGTAGGCACTGAAGCTTTCTTT,CASSAQVGTEAFF
.,TRBV12-3/TRBV12-4,TRBJ1-3,.,TGTGCCAGCAGCCCAGGGACTGGAAACACCATATATTTT,CASSPGTGNTIYF
.,TRBV10-2,TRBJ1-6,.,TGCGCCAGCAGTGAGCCGCCGGGGGCATCCTATAATTCACCCCTCCACTTT,CASSEPPGASYNSPLHF
.,TRBV30,TRBJ2-7,.,TGTGCCTGCGCGAAAAGGGGGGCCACCTACGAGCAGTACTTC,CACAKRGATYEQYF
.,TRBV15,TRBJ2-5,.,TGTGCCACCACTCAAAGGGGTCCGGAGACCCAGTACTTC,CATTQRGPETQYF
.,TRBV5-1,TRBJ1-1,.,TGCGCCAGCAGCCAGGATACAGGGAGGGCTGAAGCTTTCTTT,CASSQDTGRAEAFF
.,TRBV4-1,TRBJ2-6,TRBD1,TGCGCCAGCAGCCTCCGACAGGGGAGGACCAACGTCCTGACTTTC,CASSLRQGRTNVLTF
.,TRBV5-1,TRBJ2-5,.,TGCGCCAGCAGCTTGATACCTTCCCAAGAGACCCAGTACTTC,CASSLIPSQETQYF
.,TRBV9,TRBJ2-3,TRBD2,TGTGCCAGCAGCCTCGGGGACTATTACACAGATACGCAGTATTTT,CASSLGDYYTDTQYF
.,TRBV5-1,TRBJ2-7,TRBD2,TGCGCCAGCAGCTCGGGACTAGCACACAACGAGCAGTACTTC,CASSSGLAHNEQYF
.,TRBV30,TRBJ1-1,.,TGTGCCTGGAGCTTAAAGGGGGGTTCTGAAGCTTTCTTT,CAWSLKGGSEAFF
.,TRBV20-1,TRBJ1-5,.,TGCAGTGCTACCAACGGACTCCTCAATCAGCCCCAGCATTTT,CSATNGLLNQPQHF
.,TRBV29-1,TRBJ2-3,.,TGCAGCGCTATGAACTACGGGGGGCAAGCTAGCACAGATACGCAGTATTTT,CSAMNYGGQASTDTQYF
.,TRBV20-1,TRBJ2-7,.,TGCAGTGCTAACCCCCGAGCTGGCGAGCAGTACTTC,CSANPRAGEQYF
.,TRBV21-1,TRBJ2-7,.,TGTGCCAGCAGCAAAGCGCCGTTATGGGAGGGAAGGACCTACGAGCAGTACTTC,CASSKAPLWEGRTYEQYF
once,TRBV7-2,TRBJ2-7,TRBD2,TGTGCCAGCAGCAGGACTAGCGGGAGGGCCTTATACGAGCAGTACTTC,CASSRTSGRALYEQYF
.,TRBV10-3,TRBJ1-1,TRBD1,TGTGCCATCAGTGAGTCGACTCAGGGACAGAGGAACACTGAAGCTTTCTTT,CAISESTQGQRNTEAFF
.,TRBV12-3/TRBV12-4,TRBJ2-2,.,TGTGCCAGCAGTACGGGACATTCAGCGAACACCGGGGAGCTGTTTTTT,CASSTGHSANTGELFF
.,TRBV7-2,TRBJ2-6,TRBD1,TGTGCCAGCAGCCCTCGGACAGGGGGCTCTGGGGCCAACGTCCTGACTTTC,CASSPRTGGSGANVLTF
.,TRBV4-2,TRBJ1-2,TRBD1,TGTGCCAGCAGCCAAGTAAGCACGTCAGGGGGCAGCCCTGGCTACACCTTC,CASSQVSTSGGSPGYTF
.,TRBV20-1,TRBJ2-7,TRBD2,TGCAGTGCCCTAGCGGGAGTGGGGTACGAGCAGTACTTC,CSALAGVGYEQYF
.,TRBV7-2,TRBJ2-5,TRBD1,TGTGCCAGCAGCTCCCGACAGGGGACGAAGACCCAGTACTTC,CASSSRQGTKTQYF
once,TRBV28,TRBJ1-2,.,TGTGCCAGCAGTTTAACGGTTCAGGGCGGCTACACCTTC,CASSLTVQGGYTF
.,TRBV5-1,TRBJ2-2,.,TGCGCCAGCAGCTTGGCACAGGGCGCAGGGACCGGGGAGCTGTTTTTT,CASSLAQGAGTGELFF
.,TRBV18,TRBJ1-1,.,TGTGCCGGCTCACCAATAACCAGGGCCACTGAAGCTTTCTTT,CAGSPITRATEAFF
.,TRBV12-3/TRBV12-4,TRBJ2-1,.,TGTGCCAGCACCACCTCAGAGGTCAATGAGCAGTTCTTC,CASTTSEVNEQFF
.,TRBV20-1,TRBJ1-5,.,TGCAGTGCTAGTCCCGCCCAAAAGGGGGTCGGCAATCAGCCCCAGCATTTT,CSASPAQKGVGNQPQHF
.,TRBV28,TRBJ1-2,.,TGTGCCAGCAGTTTAACGGGGGCTGGGGGCTACACCTTC,CASSLTGAGGYTF
few,TRBV5-1,TRBJ2-3,.,TGCGCCAGCAGACCCGAGGGGAGGAGCACAGATACGCAGTATTTT,CASRPEGRSTDTQYF
.,TRBV29-1,TRBJ2-3,.,TGCAGCTCCAACACAGATACGCAGTATTTT,CSSNTDTQYF
.,TRBV5-1,TRBJ2-7,TRBD2,TGCGCCAGCAGCTTCGGGACTAGCGGGCCCTACGAGCAGTACTTC,CASSFGTSGPYEQYF
.,TRBV11-2,TRBJ2-7,.,TGTGCCAGCAGCTTAGATCGCATCTACGAGCAGTACTTC,CASSLDRIYEQYF
once,TRBV27,TRBJ2-3,.,TGTGCCAGCAGTTTAGGGGGGGGGCCGTGGTATTTT,CASSLGGGPWYF
.,TRBV12-3/TRBV12-4,TRBJ2-4,TRBD1,TGTGCCAGCAATCCGGGACAGGGAGGGTCTGCGTCCAAAAACATTCAGTACTTC,CASNPGQGGSASKNIQYF
.,TRBV15,TRBJ2-7,TRBD1,TGTGCCACCAGCAGAGAAAGGGGGCGCTACGAGCAGTACTTC,CATSRERGRYEQYF
.,TRBV6-2/TRBV6-3,TRBJ2-5,TRBD1,TGTGCCAGCAGGAGCGGACAGGGGGCGGGAGAGACCCAGTACTTC,CASRSGQGAGETQYF
.,TRBV4-3,TRBJ2-5,.,TGCGCCAGCAGCCAAGTTGTGAGCTCTAAAGAGACCCAGTACTTC,CASSQVVSSKETQYF
.,TRBV5-1,TRBJ2-2,.,TGCGCCAGCAGCTTGCTAGGTTCGAACACCGGGGAGCTGTTTTTT,CASSLLGSNTGELFF
.,TRBV10-1,TRBJ2-1,TRBD2,TGCGCCAGCAGTGATCTTAGCGGGAGTGAGGGCGGCTCCTACAATGAGCAGTTCTTC,CASSDLSGSEGGSYNEQFF
.,TRBV7-6,TRBJ2-5,TRBD1,TGTGCCAGCAGCTTCTCCGGGACAGTTGTCAAAGAGACCCAGTACTTC,CASSFSGTVVKETQYF
.,TRBV7-8,TRBJ2-5,TRBD2,TGTGCCAGCAGCTGGCCCGGGTCGGGACTAGCGGGGGGGCGGGGAGAGACCCAGTACTTC,CASSWPGSGLAGGRGETQYF
.,TRBV6-5,TRBJ2-4,.,TGTGCCAGCAGTGGTACGGGCAAAAACATTCAGTACTTC,CASSGTGKNIQYF